Each of the 27 T cell receptor beta chains below was sequenced from the same sample in a study of monozygotic twins with inflammatory bowel disease. TCRdb reprocessed the 5' RACE reads and reports one entry per CDR3 protein, with no DNA. The sample has approximately 150,000 distinct CDR3 sequences. The sequenced sample consisted of blood. The receptors shown here come from a human donor with ulcerative colitis or Crohn's disease, or a healthy co-twin of an affected twin (not recorded which).

This rearrangement joins TRBV11-1 to TRBJ2-7; without DNA, the TCRdb call of TRBD1 cannot be checked. The germline gives CDR1 SGHAT, CDR2 FQDESV (reference sequence). There are 19 residues in the CDR3. Here the CDR3 reads CASSLVLTPGQLASYEQYF.

This chain connects TRBV30 to TRBJ2-5. Germline assignment: CDR1 GTSNPN and CDR2 SVGIG (reference sequence). CDR3 length: 11 amino acids. This chain's CDR3 is CAWSVRETQYF.

This chain links TRBV29-1 with TRBJ1-5. Germline CDR1 and CDR2: SQVTM and ANQGSEA. The CDR3 consists of 14 residues. This CDR3 is CSVAGGTGNQPQHF.

This chain joins TRBV7-9 and TRBJ2-3. The CDR3 consists of 12 residues. CDR1 and CDR2 (germline): SEHNR, FQNEAQ (reference sequence). This CDR3 is CASSSRIDTQYF.

The rearrangement uses TRBV6-5 and TRBJ1-3. Per germline, CDR1 MNHEY and CDR2 SVGAGI. The length of the CDR3 is 17 residues. CDR3 loop: CASSYSIVGPSGNTIYF.

The rearrangement links TRBV28 to TRBJ1-6; TCRdb gives TRBD1 as the D gene, but with no DNA this cannot be confirmed. Germline V gene sequence: CDR1 MDHEN, CDR2 SYDVKM. This CDR3 has 14 amino acids. The CDR3 protein is CASSLDSVGSPLHF.

V is TRBV29-1 and J is TRBJ1-2; lacking DNA, the TRBD1 call made by TCRdb goes unchecked. Germline assignment: CDR1 SQVTM and CDR2 ANQGSEA. CDR3 length: 13 amino acids. The CDR3 region is CSVVTGSNYGYTF.

The chain couples TRBV9 to TRBJ2-3; as DNA is missing, the TRBD1 call by TCRdb cannot be tested. The CDR3 runs to 15 residues. From germline, CDR1 is SGDLS and CDR2 YYNGEE. CDR3 loop: CASSVGTVSTDTQYF. The complete variable domain, with remaining parts taken from reference TRBV9 and TRBJ2-3, reads DSGVTQTPKHLITATGQRVTLRCSPRSGDLSVYWYQQSLDQGLQFLIQYYNGEERAKGNILERFSAQQFPDLHSELNLSSLELGDSALYFCASSVGTVSTDTQYFGPGTRLTVL.

The J gene is TRBJ2-3, the V gene TRBV12-3 or TRBV12-4; the TRBD2 assignment by TCRdb is unverifiable without DNA. The CDR3 loop spans 13 amino acids. The CDR3 spells CASSLTGTSLQYF.

This chain links TRBV15 with TRBJ1-1. The CDR3 covers 15 residues. Germline CDR1 is LNHNV and CDR2 is YYDKDF (reference sequence). The CDR3 is CATSRGGGEGREAFF.

The CDR3 loop is CASSQARGPEKLFF. V is TRBV4-3 and J is TRBJ1-4; as DNA is missing, the TRBD1 call by TCRdb cannot be tested. Germline-derived CDR1 and CDR2 are LGHNA and YSLEER. This CDR3 is built from 14 residues.

The gene calls are TRBV7-9 and TRBJ2-3. The CDR3 runs to 17 residues. Germline-derived CDR1 and CDR2 are SEHNR and FQNEAQ (reference sequence). The CDR3 sequence is CASSPTKGGTSTDTQYF.

The CDR3: CASSVSGCLIYNEQFF. The chain has TRBV5-5 and TRBJ2-1; TCRdb returns TRBD2, unconfirmable since there is no DNA. Germline CDR1 and CDR2: SGHKS and YYEKEE (reference sequence). The CDR3 loop spans 16 amino acids.

The rearrangement links TRBV5-1 to TRBJ2-7. Germline V CDR1 and CDR2: SGHRS, YFSETQ. This CDR3 has 14 amino acids. CDR3 in amino acids: CASSLALGLYEQYF.

The rearrangement uses TRBV30 and TRBJ2-1; the TCRdb call, TRBD2, lacks DNA for checking. Per the germline V gene, CDR1 is GTSNPN and CDR2 is SVGIG (reference sequence). The CDR3 runs 12 residues. The chain's CDR3 is CAWSVSSGSKFF.

V and J are TRBV20-1 and TRBJ1-1. This CDR3 region has 13 residues. Looked up from germline, CDR1 is DFQATT and CDR2 is SNEGSKA (reference sequence). The CDR3 loop is CSAREAGGTEAFF.

V is TRBV18 and J is TRBJ1-1. Germline CDR1 reads KGHSH; CDR2 reads LQKENI. CDR3 size: 14 residues. The CDR3 sequence is CASSPYGGDTEAFF.

The rearrangement uses TRBV27 and TRBJ2-7; the D call of TRBD1 rests on TCRdb alone, since no DNA is present to check it. The CDR3 totals 14 residues. Per the germline V gene, CDR1 is MNHEY and CDR2 is SMNVEV (reference sequence). CDR3: CASSFGAAPTGQYF.

The J gene is TRBJ1-5, the V gene TRBV20-1; TCRdb lists TRBD1, though no DNA is available to test this call. This CDR3 has 15 amino acids. Germline V gene sequence: CDR1 DFQATT, CDR2 SNEGSKA (reference sequence). The CDR3 sequence: CSARPGQGNFRSQHF.

This chain connects TRBV7-2 to TRBJ2-3. The CDR3 loop spans 14 amino acids. Germline values: CDR1 SGHTA, CDR2 FQGNSA. CDR3 protein: CASSKRPWGDTQYF.

This chain links TRBV20-1 with TRBJ2-7; TCRdb indicates TRBD2, and absent DNA this call remains unverified. Germline lookup yields CDR1 DFQATT and CDR2 SNEGSKA (reference sequence). The CDR3 covers 13 residues. CDR3 amino acids: CSARERGNYEQYF.

The chain carries TRBV5-1 and TRBJ2-1; TCRdb's D call of TRBD2 is untestable without DNA. Germline V CDR1 and CDR2: SGHRS, YFSETQ. CDR3 length: 15 residues. The CDR3 spells CASSLTSPSYNEQFF.

V and J are TRBV20-1 and TRBJ2-5; as DNA is missing, the TRBD2 call by TCRdb cannot be tested. Looked up from germline, CDR1 is DFQATT and CDR2 is SNEGSKA (reference sequence). The CDR3 spans 13 residues. CDR3 amino acids: CSARVPGTRAQYF.

The chain combines TRBV20-1 with TRBJ2-3; TCRdb's D call of TRBD2 is untestable without DNA. The germline CDR1 and CDR2 sequences are DFQATT and SNEGSKA (reference sequence). This CDR3 spans 14 amino acids. The CDR3 spells CSATRGGDWDTQYF.

The chain uses TRBV7-2 and TRBJ1-1. Germline loops: CDR1 SGHTA, CDR2 FQGNSA. The length of the CDR3 is 17 residues. CDR3 in amino acids: CASSLAAGPTVTTEAFF. Supplemented by reference TRBV7-2 and TRBJ1-1, the full variable domain reads GAGVSQSPSNKVTEKGKDVELRCDPISGHTALYWYRQSLGQGLEFLIYFQGNSAPDKSGLPSDRFSAERTGGSVSTLTIQRTQQEDSAVYLCASSLAAGPTVTTEAFFGQGTRLTVV.

The CDR3 sequence: CSVELRDEQYF. This rearrangement joins TRBV29-1 to TRBJ2-7; TCRdb reports TRBD1, a call that lacks DNA to check it against. This CDR3 comprises 11 residues. CDR1 SQVTM and CDR2 ANQGSEA come from the germline V gene.

The chain recombines TRBV28 with TRBJ1-4. Germline V gene sequence: CDR1 MDHEN, CDR2 SYDVKM. This CDR3 has 14 amino acids. CDR3 residues: CASSFSPDDEKLFF.